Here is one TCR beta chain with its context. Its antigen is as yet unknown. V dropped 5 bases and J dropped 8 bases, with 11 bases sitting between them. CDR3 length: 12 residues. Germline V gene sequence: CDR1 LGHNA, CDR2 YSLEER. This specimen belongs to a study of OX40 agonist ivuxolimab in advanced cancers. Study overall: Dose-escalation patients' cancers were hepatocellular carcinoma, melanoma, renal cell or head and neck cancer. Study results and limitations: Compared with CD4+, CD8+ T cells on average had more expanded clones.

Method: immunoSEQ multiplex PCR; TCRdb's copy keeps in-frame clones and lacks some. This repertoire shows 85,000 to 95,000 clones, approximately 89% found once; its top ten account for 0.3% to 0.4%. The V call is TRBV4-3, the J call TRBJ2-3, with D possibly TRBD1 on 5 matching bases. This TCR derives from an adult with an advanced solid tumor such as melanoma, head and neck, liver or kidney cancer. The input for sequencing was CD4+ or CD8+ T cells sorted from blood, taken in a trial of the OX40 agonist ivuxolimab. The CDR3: CASSMRQGTQYF. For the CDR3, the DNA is TGCGCCAGCAGCATGCGGCAGGGTACGCAGTATTTT.